Listed here are 9 T cell receptor beta chains from one sample, sequenced in a study of CD8 T cells in Susac syndrome. It was with random hexamers that roughly 0.45 to 1 ug RNA was reverse transcribed. TCRdb re-called the immunoSEQ multiplex PCR reads through MiXCR, storing one row per CDR3 protein. The table records 140,000 to 150,000 distinct CDR3 sequences, 85% to 95% of them present only once. Sequenced sample: CD4+ T cells from PBMCs. The receptors come from a human donor with multiple sclerosis.

The gene calls are TRBV20-1 and TRBJ1-5; 7 bases map to TRBD1. This CDR3 has 14 residues. V lost 5 bases, J lost 7 bases, and 11 bases stayed unmatched. The V gene's germline CDR1 is DFQATT and CDR2 SNEGSKA (reference sequence). The CDR3 reads CSAARQGRGQPQHF. CDR3 DNA: TGCAGTGCTGCCCGACAGGGAAGGGGACAGCCCCAGCATTTT.

In DNA, the CDR3 is TGCAGCGTTCAGACGGCGAACACTGAAGCTTTCTTT. It translates to CSVQTANTEAFF. The chain joins TRBV29-1 to TRBJ1-1, with D unclear. The CDR3 runs 12 residues. Trimming removed 5 bases from V and 1 base from J, with 8 bases in between. Germline-derived CDR1 and CDR2 are SQVTM and ANQGSEA.

The chain is built from TRBV6-6 and TRBJ1-2; D gene unclear. The germline V gene encodes CDR1 MNHNY and CDR2 SVGAGI (reference sequence). The CDR3 extends over 13 amino acids. Trimming left V 0 bases short and J 5 bases short, with 7 bases between. The CDR3 protein is CASSYSEQYGYTF. The CDR3 DNA reads as TGTGCCAGCAGTTACTCGGAACAGTATGGCTACACCTTC.

The V call is TRBV5-1, the J call TRBJ1-6; TRBD1 agrees at 7 bases. Per the germline V gene, CDR1 is SGHRS and CDR2 is YFSETQ. The ends lost 2 bases at V and 0 bases at J; junction bases unmatched: 8. The CDR3 has 18 residues. The chain's CDR3 is CASSFSGTASSYNSPLHF. CDR3 bases: TGCGCCAGCAGCTTTTCCGGGACAGCTAGCTCCTATAATTCACCCCTCCACTTT.

The V gene is TRBV29-1, the J gene TRBJ1-2; perhaps TRBD1 as D (6 bases). The CDR3 covers 13 residues. The V end was cut by 7 bases, the J end by 3 bases, with 15 bases between. Germline CDR1 reads SQVTM; CDR2 reads ANQGSEA. CDR3 sequence (DNA): TGCAGCGCCCAGGACAGTACGTACTATGGCTACACCTTC. Amino acid sequence: CSAQDSTYYGYTF.

The CDR3 loop reads CSAKDPNSPLHF. The CDR3 DNA follows: TGCAGTGCTAAAGACCCGAATTCACCCCTCCACTTT. The chain couples TRBV20-1 to TRBJ1-6; no clear D gene. This CDR3 region has 12 residues. Germline V gene data show CDR1 as DFQATT and CDR2 as SNEGSKA (reference sequence). V was cut by 4 bases and J by 7 bases, with 8 bases left in between.

This chain uses TRBV4-2 with TRBJ2-4; weak D call: TRBD2 (6 bases). CDR1 and CDR2 (germline): LGHNA, YNFKEQ. The CDR3 has 18 residues. V lost 0 bases, J lost 1 base, and 16 bases lay in between. Here the CDR3 reads CASSQDGLGSGAKNIQYF. The DNA for the CDR3 is TGTGCCAGCAGCCAAGATGGACTCGGGAGCGGGGCCAAAAACATTCAGTACTTC.

V is TRBV24-1 and J is TRBJ2-1; TRBD1 aligns across 9 bases. Germline CDR1 KGHDR, CDR2 SFDVKD. Trimming at V came to 8 bases and at J to 0 bases, leaving 4 bases not matched to a gene. The CDR3 sequence is 15 residues long. CDR3 protein: CATKPGQGSYNEQFF. The CDR3, as DNA: TGTGCCACCAAACCGGGACAGGGCTCCTACAATGAGCAGTTCTTC.

This clonotype was seen only once. The gene calls are TRBV9 and TRBJ2-2; possibly TRBD1 for D (6 bases). The ends were cut back, 4 bases at V and 2 bases at J, with 21 bases in the middle. The CDR3 is made up of 18 amino acids. The V gene's germline CDR1 is SGDLS and CDR2 YYNGEE. The CDR3 loop is CASSLPPGGLANTGELFF. The CDR3, as DNA: TGTGCCAGCAGCCTCCCTCCTGGGGGCTTAGCCAACACCGGGGAGCTGTTTTTT.